This T cell receptor beta chain came from a study of T cell changes during pregnancy in multiple sclerosis. Germline CDR1 and CDR2: MNHEY and SMNVEV (reference sequence). Trimming removed 6 bases at V and 6 bases at J, with 8 bases between. The CDR3 consists of 12 residues. Sequencing was performed with immunoSEQ multiplex PCR; in TCRdb, only in-frame clones are kept and a portion is missing. The table lists approximately 100,000 clones, 94% of them singletons. This chain joins TRBV27 and TRBJ2-2, with no clear D. This clonotype was obtained from a female donor with multiple sclerosis, enrolled in a pregnancy study. Sequenced here: peripheral blood, sampled before pregnancy. The CDR3 region has the DNA TGTGCCAGCAGCTTCCGGGCCGGGGAGCTGTTTTTT. This gives the protein CASSFRAGELFF.